Presented here are 32 T cell receptor beta chains from one specimen sequenced in a study of CD8+ T cells in alopecia areata. Reverse transcription of extracted RNA yielded cDNA, which provided the sequencing template. Generated by immunoSEQ multiplex PCR, the TCRdb table keeps only in-frame clones and is missing some. Here the sample spans around 200,000 clones, roughly 65% being singletons. The sample in question was CD4+ T cells sorted from blood, obtained at week 0. The receptors were gathered from a human donor with alopecia areata.

A few counts support this clone. The V and J genes are TRBV29-1 and TRBJ2-5, with D possibly matching TRBD1 (5 bases). V lost 2 bases and J 5 bases, leaving 9 bases between the germline ends. CDR3 length: 12 residues. The germline V gene has CDR1 SQVTM and CDR2 ANQGSEA. CDR3 nucleotides: TGCAGCGTTGAACAGGGTGGCGAGACCCAGTACTTC. It translates to CSVEQGGETQYF.

This clone turned up a few times. The V and J genes are TRBV18 and TRBJ2-1; 8 bases are a match to TRBD2. Trimming took 2 bases from V and 6 from J; bases not matched to a gene: 9. The CDR3 extends over 16 amino acids. Germline V gene data show CDR1 as KGHSH and CDR2 as LQKENI. CDR3 loop: CASSPTLRGGVNEQFF. The DNA for the CDR3 is TGTGCCAGCTCACCAACTCTTCGGGGGGGAGTCAATGAGCAGTTCTTC.

A remark on this clone: At the DNA level, this CDR3 is encoded by other sequences in the same sample as well. The chain is built from TRBV6-5 and TRBJ1-5; unclear D gene. The CDR3 runs 12 residues. Germline CDR1 and CDR2: MNHEY and SVGAGI. With 4 bases removed from V and 4 bases from J, the gap between germline ends came to 5 bases. In DNA, the CDR3 is TGTGCCAGCAGTTCGGGGAATCAGCCCCAGCATTTT. It yields the protein CASSSGNQPQHF.

For this clone: Other DNA sequences within the sample encode an identical CDR3. The chain couples TRBV5-1 to TRBJ2-7; D gene uncertain. This CDR3 has 12 amino acids. V gave up 5 bases and J gave up 3 bases, with 9 bases separating them. Looked up from germline, CDR1 is SGHRS and CDR2 is YFSETQ. The CDR3 reads CASREDNYEQYF. In DNA form, the CDR3 reads TGCGCCAGCAGGGAAGACAACTACGAGCAGTACTTC.

The rearrangement links TRBV10-3 to TRBJ2-2; TRBD1 might be the D (6 bases). Germline V gene lookup returns CDR1 ENHRY and CDR2 SYGVKD. Between the trimmed V and J ends, which lost 7 bases and 6 bases, there was a span of 15 bases. The CDR3 is 14 residues long. The CDR3 DNA is TGTGCCATCAAGGACAGTGTGGACTCCGGGGAGCTGTTTTTT. This gives the protein CAIKDSVDSGELFF.

The sample holds a few counts of this clone. The gene calls are TRBV9 and TRBJ1-4; possible D gene TRBD1, 6 bases. The CDR3 consists of 14 residues. The germline V and J ends were trimmed by 3 bases and 7 bases, with 13 bases remaining between them. Germline assignment: CDR1 SGDLS and CDR2 YYNGEE. This CDR3 reads CASSEATGSEKLFF. CDR3 nucleotides: TGTGCCAGCAGCGAGGCGACAGGAAGTGAAAAACTGTTTTTT.

Only a few counts were recorded for this clone. The chain uses TRBV29-1 and TRBJ1-5; D remains ambiguous. The CDR3 is 17 amino acids. Deletions cut 4 bases from V and 0 bases from J, with 19 bases between. Germline V CDR1 and CDR2: SQVTM, ANQGSEA. CDR3 nucleotides: TGCAGCGTTGGAGGAGAGGACGGTGTCTATAGCAATCAGCCCCAGCATTTT. It encodes CSVGGEDGVYSNQPQHF. Based on the CDR3 plus reference TRBV29-1 and TRBJ1-5, the full variable domain is SAVISQKPSRDICQRGTSLTIQCQVDSQVTMMFWYRQQPGQSLTLIATANQGSEATYESGFVIDKFPISRPNLTFSTLTVSNMSPEDSSIYLCSVGGEDGVYSNQPQHFGDGTRLSIL.

The V and J genes are TRBV7-2 and TRBJ2-3; 8 nucleotides agree with TRBD1. V shed 6 bases and J 9 bases; nucleotides not matched to a gene: 8. The CDR3 is made up of 13 amino acids. Germline V lookup: CDR1 SGHTA, CDR2 FQGNSA. CDR3 protein: CASSPDRGTTQYF. CDR3 DNA: TGTGCCAGCAGTCCCGACAGGGGAACAACGCAGTATTTT.

There are a few counts of this clone. The chain joins TRBV9 to TRBJ1-6; D not resolved. Looked up from germline, CDR1 is SGDLS and CDR2 is YYNGEE. There are 13 residues in the CDR3. Trimming took off 0 bases at V and 7 bases at J, with 5 bases between the two ends. The CDR3 here is CASSVDGNSPLHF. The CDR3 DNA sequence: TGTGCCAGCAGCGTAGATGGGAATTCACCCCTCCACTTT.

Remarks on this clone: Additional DNA sequences in this sample encode the identical CDR3. The chain combines TRBV29-1 with TRBJ2-2; 7 nucleotides agree with TRBD1. The ends lost 6 bases at V and 7 bases at J; junction bases unmatched: 5. There are 12 residues in the CDR3. The germline CDR1 and CDR2 sequences are SQVTM and ANQGSEA. The CDR3 spells CSVDRAHGELFF. CDR3 nucleotide sequence: TGCAGCGTAGACAGGGCGCACGGGGAGCTGTTTTTT.

The V and J genes are TRBV2 and TRBJ1-6; D is possibly TRBD1 (5 bases). Trimming removed 4 bases at V and 9 bases at J, with 7 bases between. CDR3 length equals 12 residues. Germline CDR1 SNHLY, CDR2 FYNNEI. This CDR3 reads CASSARVSPLHF. DNA for the CDR3: TGTGCCAGCAGTGCCAGGGTTTCACCCCTCCACTTT.

In its sample, this clone was seen a few times. The chain has TRBV5-1 and TRBJ2-2; D assignment may be TRBD1 or TRBD2 (5 bases each). In germline, CDR1 is SGHRS, CDR2 YFSETQ. The CDR3 is made up of 14 amino acids. With 4 bases removed from V and 5 bases from J, the gap between germline ends came to 12 bases. CDR3 protein: CASSLGRTTGELFF. The CDR3 DNA reads as TGCGCCAGCAGCCTGGGACGGACGACCGGGGAGCTGTTTTTT.

The chain carries TRBV30 and TRBJ2-5, with TRBD2 as a possible D gene (6 bases). In germline, CDR1 is GTSNPN, CDR2 SVGIG (reference sequence). CDR3 length: 14 amino acids. Trimming stripped 7 bases from V and 4 bases from J, with 19 bases between. The CDR3 here is CAYLGEENGETQYF. CDR3 nucleotides: TGTGCCTACCTAGGGGAGGAGAATGGAGAGACCCAGTACTTC.

The V call is TRBV25-1, the J call TRBJ1-5; D gene uncertain. The CDR3 runs 15 residues. In germline, CDR1 is MGHDK, CDR2 SYGVNS. Trimming shortened V by 3 bases and J by 8 bases, and 17 bases separated the two germline ends. CDR3 in amino acids: CASSDSTVGPKPQHF. CDR3 coding DNA: TGTGCCAGCAGTGACTCCACTGTAGGCCCTAAGCCCCAGCATTTT. Full variable domain (rest looked up from reference TRBV25-1 and TRBJ1-5): EADIYQTPRYLVIGTGKKITLECSQTMGHDKMYWYQQDPGMELHLIHYSYGVNSTEKGDLSSESTVSRIRTEHFPLTLESARPSHTSQYLCASSDSTVGPKPQHFGDGTRLSIL.

The chain couples TRBV7-9 to TRBJ1-1; no clear D gene. This CDR3 spans 13 amino acids. V lost 1 base and J lost 8, with 11 bases in between. Germline CDR1 is SEHNR and CDR2 is FQNEAQ (reference sequence). CDR3 nucleotides: TGTGCCAGCAGCTTAGGGACCGACCGGGAAGCTTTCTTT. The encoded protein is CASSLGTDREAFF.

J is TRBJ1-1 and V is TRBV29-1, with D perhaps matching TRBD1 (6 bases). V was pared by 7 bases and J by 8 bases, with 14 bases between. CDR1 and CDR2 from the germline V gene are SQVTM and ANQGSEA. The CDR3 runs to 11 residues. The CDR3 nucleotides read TGCAGCGCCCTGGGGGCGGGGGAAGCTTTCTTT. It encodes CSALGAGEAFF.

The J gene is TRBJ1-6, the V gene TRBV20-1, with no clear D. The CDR3 spans 11 residues. The germline V gene encodes CDR1 DFQATT and CDR2 SNEGSKA (reference sequence). Trimming cost V 5 bases and J 10 bases, with 9 bases left between them. The CDR3 here is CSAGPSSPLHF. For the CDR3, the DNA is TGCAGTGCTGGCCCGTCGTCACCCCTCCACTTT.

The chain has TRBV18 and TRBJ1-1, with a tentative D call TRBD1 (5 bases). The germline V and J ends were trimmed by 2 bases and 5 bases, with 12 bases remaining between them. Per germline, CDR1 KGHSH and CDR2 LQKENI. The CDR3 has 14 amino acids. The CDR3 protein is CASSPTQGSTEAFF. In DNA form, the CDR3 reads TGTGCCAGCTCACCAACCCAGGGATCGACTGAAGCTTTCTTT.

The chain employs TRBV30 and TRBJ2-1, with TRBD2 as a possible D gene (5 bases). The CDR3 spans 16 residues. Germline CDR1 is GTSNPN and CDR2 is SVGIG (reference sequence). V was pared by 1 base and J by 4 bases, with 17 bases between. The CDR3 region is CAWSGLGGPPYNEQFF. The CDR3 bases are TGTGCCTGGAGTGGACTGGGCGGGCCTCCATACAATGAGCAGTTCTTC.

This clone was seen once. The rearrangement links TRBV25-1 to TRBJ2-4; TRBD2 matches 7 bases. The germline V gene encodes CDR1 MGHDK and CDR2 SYGVNS. The CDR3 runs to 18 residues. V trimming: 1 base; J trimming: 0 bases; junction bases outside the gene matches: 9. The CDR3 DNA reads TGTGCCAGCAGTGAATTGGCTAGCGGTCCCCTAGCCAAAAACATTCAGTACTTC. Translated: CASSELASGPLAKNIQYF.

The chain is built from TRBV19 and TRBJ1-6; 9 bases match TRBD1. Germline V gene lookup returns CDR1 LNHDA and CDR2 SQIVND (reference sequence). The CDR3 length is 14 residues. V lost 5 bases and J lost 9; bases outside the gene matches: 5. This chain's CDR3 is CASSPDRGGSPLHF. The CDR3 region has the DNA TGTGCCAGTAGTCCGGACAGGGGCGGTTCACCCCTCCACTTT.

The chain combines TRBV27 with TRBJ2-1; 13 bases are a match to TRBD2. V was clipped by 1 base and J by 8 bases; unmatched bases: 8. Germline V CDR1 and CDR2: MNHEY, SMNVEV (reference sequence). The length of the CDR3 is 17 residues. For the CDR3, the DNA is TGTGCCAGCAGTTTATACCGACTAGCGGGGGGCGGAGATGAGCAGTTCTTC. Protein: CASSLYRLAGGGDEQFF.

The chain carries TRBV4-1 and TRBJ1-2; tentatively, D is TRBD1 (6 bases). V lost 0 bases to trimming and J lost 4 bases, with 12 bases between them. Germline assignment: CDR1 MGHRA and CDR2 YSYEKL. This CDR3 spans 15 amino acids. This CDR3 is CASSQEGGRGYGYTF. CDR3 sequence (DNA): TGCGCCAGCAGCCAAGAGGGGGGCAGGGGCTATGGCTACACCTTC.

The CDR3 DNA follows: TGCAGCGCAGGGACATTGGGGTTCACCGGGGAGCTGTTTTTT. Its translation is CSAGTLGFTGELFF. The chain is built from TRBV29-1 and TRBJ2-2; TRBD1 might be the D (6 bases). CDR1 SQVTM and CDR2 ANQGSEA come from the germline V gene. CDR3 size: 14 residues. V was clipped by 7 bases and J by 4 bases, with 16 bases between them.

CDR3 in DNA: TGCGCCAGCAGCCAAGACGGCGGGACGAATCCCTACGAGCAGTACTTC. Translation gives CASSQDGGTNPYEQYF. The chain combines TRBV4-3 with TRBJ2-7, with D maybe TRBD2 (6 bases). CDR3 length: 16 residues. Germline CDR1 and CDR2: LGHNA and YSLEER. V gave up 0 bases and J gave up 2 bases, with 14 bases separating them.

V and J are TRBV4-3 and TRBJ2-1; the match to TRBD2 covers 8 bases. Germline V gene sequence: CDR1 LGHNA, CDR2 YSLEER. The CDR3 loop spans 15 amino acids. The ends lost 0 bases at V and 4 bases at J; junction bases unmatched: 2. The CDR3 nucleotides are TGCGCCAGCAGCCAAGAAGTAGCGGGATACAATGAGCAGTTCTTC. Translation: CASSQEVAGYNEQFF.

This chain uses TRBV29-1 with TRBJ1-5; tentatively, D is TRBD1 (6 bases). Germline V lookup: CDR1 SQVTM, CDR2 ANQGSEA. V gave up 6 bases and J gave up 4 bases, with 10 bases separating them. The length of the CDR3 is 12 residues. The CDR3 here is CSVGARNQPQHF. The CDR3 region has the DNA TGCAGCGTGGGGGCCAGGAATCAGCCCCAGCATTTT.

Only a few counts were recorded for this clone. The V and J genes are TRBV7-9 and TRBJ2-7; the D gene is possibly TRBD2 (6 bases). The CDR3 consists of 14 residues. Germline loops: CDR1 SEHNR, CDR2 FQNEAQ (reference sequence). The germline V and J ends were trimmed by 4 bases and 1 base, with 11 bases remaining between them. CDR3 DNA: TGTGCCAGCAGCTCCGGGGGACGGTCCTACGAGCAGTACTTC. It translates to CASSSGGRSYEQYF.

This chain links TRBV29-1 with TRBJ1-1; TRBD1 aligns across 8 bases. Germline V gives CDR1 SQVTM, CDR2 ANQGSEA. The CDR3 is made up of 15 amino acids. J was trimmed by 5 bases and V by 6 bases; bases with no gene match: 14. DNA of the CDR3: TGCAGCGTCGAAAATACCAGGGGGCGCGGAACTGAAGCTTTCTTT. It encodes CSVENTRGRGTEAFF.

The chain uses TRBV18 and TRBJ1-1; perhaps TRBD1 as D (6 bases). This CDR3 has 15 residues. Germline V lookup: CDR1 KGHSH, CDR2 LQKENI. The V and J ends lost 6 bases and 1 base respectively, with 15 bases between them. The CDR3 coding sequence is TGTGCCAGCTCCCGCTACGGGACACCGAACACTGAAGCTTTCTTT. Translating it yields CASSRYGTPNTEAFF.

Notes on this clone: The sample has other DNA sequences that encode this CDR3 too. The rearrangement uses TRBV30 and TRBJ1-5; D ambiguous. The V end lost 2 bases, the J end lost 2 bases, and 7 bases lay between the germline ends. Germline V gives CDR1 GTSNPN, CDR2 SVGIG (reference sequence). This CDR3 is 13 amino acids long. CDR3: CAWSHRGNQPQHF. The CDR3, as DNA: TGTGCCTGGAGTCATCGCGGCAATCAGCCCCAGCATTTT. Full variable domain (missing parts from reference TRBV30 and TRBJ1-5): SQTIHQWPATLVQPVGSPLSLECTVEGTSNPNLYWYRQAAGRGLQLLFYSVGIGQISSEVPQNLSASRPQDRQFILSSKKLLLSDSGFYLCAWSHRGNQPQHFGDGTRLSIL.

The chain joins TRBV13 to TRBJ2-7, with TRBD2 as a possible D gene (5 bases). The CDR3 is made up of 15 amino acids. The germline gives CDR1 PRHDT, CDR2 FYEKMQ (reference sequence). V was pared by 5 bases and J by 2 bases, with 16 bases between. This chain's CDR3 is CASSAPDRGTYEQYF. DNA of the CDR3: TGTGCCAGCAGCGCCCCGGATCGGGGAACCTACGAGCAGTACTTC.